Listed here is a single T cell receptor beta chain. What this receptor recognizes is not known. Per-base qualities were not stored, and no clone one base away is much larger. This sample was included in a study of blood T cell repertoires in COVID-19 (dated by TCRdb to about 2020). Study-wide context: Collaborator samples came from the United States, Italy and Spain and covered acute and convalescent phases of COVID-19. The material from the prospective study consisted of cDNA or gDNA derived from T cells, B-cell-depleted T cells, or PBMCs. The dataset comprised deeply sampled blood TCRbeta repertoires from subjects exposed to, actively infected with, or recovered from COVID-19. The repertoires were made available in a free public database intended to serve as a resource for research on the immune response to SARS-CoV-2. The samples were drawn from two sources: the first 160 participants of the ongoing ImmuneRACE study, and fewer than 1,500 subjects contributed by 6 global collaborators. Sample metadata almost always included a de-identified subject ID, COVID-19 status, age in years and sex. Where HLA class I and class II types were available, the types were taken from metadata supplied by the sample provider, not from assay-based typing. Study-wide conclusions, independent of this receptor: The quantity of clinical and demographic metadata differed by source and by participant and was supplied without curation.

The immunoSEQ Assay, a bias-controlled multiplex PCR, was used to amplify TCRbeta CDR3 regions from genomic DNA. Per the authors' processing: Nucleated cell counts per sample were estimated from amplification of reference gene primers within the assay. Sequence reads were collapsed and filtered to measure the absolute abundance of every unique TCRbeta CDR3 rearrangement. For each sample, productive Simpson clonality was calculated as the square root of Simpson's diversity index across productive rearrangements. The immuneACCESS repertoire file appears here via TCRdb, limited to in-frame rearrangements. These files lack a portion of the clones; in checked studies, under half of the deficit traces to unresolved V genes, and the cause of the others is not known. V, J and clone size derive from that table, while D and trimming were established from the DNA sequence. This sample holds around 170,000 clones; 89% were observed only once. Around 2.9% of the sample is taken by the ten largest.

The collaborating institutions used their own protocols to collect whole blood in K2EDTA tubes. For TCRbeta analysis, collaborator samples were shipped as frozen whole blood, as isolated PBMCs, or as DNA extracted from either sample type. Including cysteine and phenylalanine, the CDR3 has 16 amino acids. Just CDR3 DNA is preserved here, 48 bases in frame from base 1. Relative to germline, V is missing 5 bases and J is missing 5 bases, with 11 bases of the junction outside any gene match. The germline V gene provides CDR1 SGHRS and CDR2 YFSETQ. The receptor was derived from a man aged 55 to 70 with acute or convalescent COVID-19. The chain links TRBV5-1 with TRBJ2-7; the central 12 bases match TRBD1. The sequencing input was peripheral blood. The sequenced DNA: TGCGCCAGCAGTCCGGGGACAGGGGGCAGGGGCCACGAGCAGTACTTC. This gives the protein CASSPGTGGRGHEQYF. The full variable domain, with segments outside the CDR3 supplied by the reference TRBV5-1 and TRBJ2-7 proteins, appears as KAGVTQTPRYLIKTRGQQVTLSCSPISGHRSVSWYQQTPGQGLQFLFEYFSETQRNKGNFPGRFSGRQFSNSRSEMNVSTLELGDSALYLCASSPGTGGRGHEQYFGPGTRLTVT.